The 31 T cell receptor beta chains presented below share a single source sample, sequenced in a study of neurological immune-mediated disorders. TCRdb called the 5' RACE reads again in MiXCR, with one record for every CDR3 protein. The table has about 58,000 distinct CDR3 sequences, around 3.4% seen once; the top ten hold 7.1%. The sample was PBMCs. All receptors come from a woman between 55 and 75 years old with multiple sclerosis.

This clonotype was counted ten times or more. The gene calls are TRBV28 and TRBJ2-7; D is possibly TRBD2 (5 bases). Trimming took 7 bases from V and 6 from J, leaving 19 bases between them. The CDR3 has 14 residues. The germline gives CDR1 MDHEN, CDR2 SYDVKM. CDR3 nucleotide sequence: TGTGCCAGCAACCCGAGGACGGGGATTTTCGAGCAGTACTTC. Translating it yields CASNPRTGIFEQYF.

In regard to this clonotype: A much larger clone differs by one base, so this may be a read error. The chain carries TRBV20-1 and TRBJ2-5, with 7 nucleotides matching TRBD1. CDR1 and CDR2 from the germline V gene are DFQATT and SNEGSKA (reference sequence). This CDR3 is 14 amino acids long. CDR3 sequence: CSASYDRVQETKYF. For the CDR3, the DNA is TGCAGTGCTAGCTACGACAGGGTCCAAGAGACCAAGTACTTC.

This clonotype was seen at least ten times. The rearrangement joins TRBV12-3 or TRBV12-4 to TRBJ2-4; D might be TRBD1 or TRBD2, each matching 5 bases. This CDR3 region has 16 residues. The ends were cut back, 6 bases at V and 0 bases at J, with 15 bases in the middle. In DNA form, the CDR3 reads TGTGCCAGCAGCTTCTGGGACGGGTTAGCCAAAAACATTCAGTACTTC. Amino acid sequence: CASSFWDGLAKNIQYF.

This clonotype was observed at least ten times. The V and J genes are TRBV4-3 and TRBJ2-3; D tentatively reads TRBD1 or TRBD2 (5 bases each). The length of the CDR3 is 15 residues. V lost 0 bases and J 2 bases, leaving 9 bases between the germline ends. Germline CDR1 is LGHNA and CDR2 is YSLEER. The CDR3 DNA reads as TGCGCCAGCAGCCAAGACAGAGGGGTCACAGATACGCAGTATTTT. Protein product: CASSQDRGVTDTQYF.

There are many counts of this clonotype. The V gene is TRBV28, the J gene TRBJ1-2; TRBD1 agrees at 8 bases. With 6 bases clipped from V and 5 bases from J, the junction kept 8 bases outside the gene matches. The CDR3 extends over 14 amino acids. From germline, CDR1 is MDHEN and CDR2 SYDVKM. CDR3 in amino acids: CASSLTRQGYGYTF. Here the CDR3 DNA reads TGTGCCAGCAGCCTTACACGACAGGGGTATGGCTACACCTTC.

This clonotype was observed many times. This sequence joins TRBV7-9 and TRBJ2-5, with TRBD2 as a possible D gene (5 bases). CDR1 and CDR2 from the germline V gene are SEHNR and FQNEAQ (reference sequence). Trimming cost V 4 bases and J 3 bases, with 12 bases left between them. The CDR3 runs to 14 residues. CDR3 in amino acids: CASSSSGIKETQYF. CDR3 nucleotide sequence: TGTGCCAGCAGCTCGTCCGGGATAAAAGAGACCCAGTACTTC.

This clonotype was observed many times. The chain carries TRBV20-1 and TRBJ2-3; no clear D. Trimming pared 1 base from V and 0 bases from J, leaving 11 bases between. The CDR3 is 15 residues long. Looked up from germline, CDR1 is DFQATT and CDR2 is SNEGSKA (reference sequence). The CDR3 region is CSARVRTSSTDTQYF. The CDR3 bases are TGCAGTGCTAGAGTCAGGACCTCTAGCACAGATACGCAGTATTTT.

This clonotype came up many times. The V call is TRBV5-1, the J call TRBJ2-3; 10 positions match TRBD2. The germline V gene has CDR1 SGHRS and CDR2 YFSETQ. The CDR3 contains 16 residues. The V and J ends lost 4 bases and 0 bases, in that order; junction bases with no gene match: 5. The CDR3 DNA is TGCGCCAGCAGCCGTAGCGGGGGGACTAGCACAGATACGCAGTATTTT. Its translation is CASSRSGGTSTDTQYF.

By frequency in the sample, this clonotype is medium-sized. The rearrangement links TRBV5-1 to TRBJ2-1; tentative D call: TRBD2 (5 bases). The V gene lost 4 bases and the J gene lost 8 bases, with 19 bases spanning the gap. The CDR3 consists of 15 residues. Per germline, CDR1 SGHRS and CDR2 YFSETQ. This CDR3 is CASSPQDFARDEQFF. The CDR3 DNA reads TGCGCCAGCAGCCCCCAGGACTTCGCTCGCGATGAGCAGTTCTTC.

This clonotype was seen a handful of times. This sequence joins TRBV28 and TRBJ2-7, with 10 bases lining up with TRBD2. V lost 10 bases and J lost 7; bases outside the gene matches: 28. CDR3 size: 19 residues. Looked up from germline, CDR1 is MDHEN and CDR2 is SYDVKM. The CDR3 coding sequence is TGTGCCACCAACCCCCGCCGGCTAGCGGGAGAAATTCTGTCCGGGGAGCAGTACTTC. Translating it yields CATNPRRLAGEILSGEQYF.

This clonotype has a count of ten or more. J is TRBJ1-1 and V is TRBV20-1, with D unclear. V gave up 5 bases and J gave up 11 bases, with 15 bases separating them. This CDR3 has 11 residues. Germline V lookup: CDR1 DFQATT, CDR2 SNEGSKA (reference sequence). The CDR3 protein is CSAWREGVAFF. The CDR3 nucleotides read TGCAGTGCTTGGAGGGAAGGAGTGGCTTTCTTT.

In this sample, this clonotype turned up many times. This sequence joins TRBV20-1 and TRBJ2-7; D remains unclear. Germline values: CDR1 DFQATT, CDR2 SNEGSKA (reference sequence). The CDR3 covers 14 residues. The V gene lost 0 bases and the J gene lost 5 bases, with 14 bases spanning the gap. In nucleotides, the CDR3 is TGCAGTGCTAGAGATCGACAAAATCCCCACGAGCAGTACTTC. This translates into CSARDRQNPHEQYF.

This clonotype has ten or more counts. This chain joins TRBV5-1 and TRBJ2-7, with TRBD2 matching 7 bases. The CDR3 contains 15 residues. Germline V lookup: CDR1 SGHRS, CDR2 YFSETQ. With 6 bases clipped from V and 1 base from J, the junction kept 10 bases outside the gene matches. In DNA form, the CDR3 reads TGCGCCAGCAACTCCCAGGGAGGGTCATCCTACGAGCAGTACTTC. The encoded protein is CASNSQGGSSYEQYF.

This clonotype has ten or more counts. This sequence joins TRBV27 and TRBJ2-7; 9 positions agree with TRBD2. The CDR3 is made up of 15 amino acids. With 3 bases clipped from V and 2 bases from J, the junction kept 5 bases outside the gene matches. Germline V gene lookup returns CDR1 MNHEY and CDR2 SMNVEV (reference sequence). The CDR3 sequence is CASSFGTSRTYEQYF. The DNA for the CDR3 is TGTGCCAGCAGTTTCGGGACTAGCAGGACCTACGAGCAGTACTTC.

In this sample, this clonotype turned up many times. The chain links TRBV15 to TRBJ2-1; 8 positions agree with TRBD1. The CDR3 extends over 14 amino acids. The V and J ends lost 4 bases and 8 bases, in that order; junction bases with no gene match: 7. CDR1 is LNHNV, CDR2 YYDKDF, per germline (reference sequence). The CDR3 reads CATSMDRASDEQFF. The DNA for the CDR3 is TGTGCCACCAGCATGGACAGGGCAAGCGATGAGCAGTTCTTC. The whole variable domain, remainder taken from reference TRBV15 and TRBJ2-1, is DAMVIQNPRYQVTQFGKPVTLSCSQTLNHNVMYWYQQKSSQAPKLLFHYYDKDFNNEADTPDNFQSRRPNTSFCFLDIRSPGLGDTAMYLCATSMDRASDEQFFGPGTRLTVL.

This clonotype was counted ten times or more. The chain uses TRBV2 and TRBJ2-1, with unresolved D. The length of the CDR3 is 12 residues. With 5 bases removed from V and 4 bases from J, the gap between germline ends came to 6 bases. Germline lookup yields CDR1 SNHLY and CDR2 FYNNEI. The CDR3 loop is CASSSNYNEQFF. DNA of the CDR3: TGTGCCAGCAGTTCAAATTACAATGAGCAGTTCTTC.

There are many counts of this clonotype. The CDR3 bases are TGTGCCAGCAGCCACCGGAGGACTAGCGGGTCCTACAATGAGCAGTTCTTC. Translating gives CASSHRRTSGSYNEQFF. The chain recombines TRBV7-6 with TRBJ2-1, with 11 bases that match TRBD2. This CDR3 has 17 amino acids. After removal of 5 bases from V and 1 base from J, the junction contained 7 bases not matched to a gene. Per the germline V gene, CDR1 is SGHVS and CDR2 is FNYEAQ.

This clonotype occurred many times. The genes are TRBV28 and TRBJ2-4; D is perhaps TRBD2 (6 bases). V was pared by 3 bases and J by 2 bases, with 8 bases between. CDR3 length: 14 residues. The V gene's germline CDR1 is MDHEN and CDR2 SYDVKM. The CDR3 loop reads CASSLGGTKNIQYF. DNA for the CDR3: TGTGCCAGCAGTTTGGGAGGTACCAAAAACATTCAGTACTTC.

In this sample, this clonotype turned up many times. CDR3: CASSPTGGSSYEQYF. CDR3 DNA: TGTGCCAGCAGCCCAACAGGGGGTTCGTCCTACGAGCAGTACTTC. V gene TRBV7-3 combines with J gene TRBJ2-7, with 8 bases lining up with TRBD1. CDR1 is SGHTA and CDR2 is FQGTGA in the germline V gene. Unmatched junction bases numbered 7, after V lost 5 bases and J lost 1 base. The CDR3 is 15 amino acids.

This clonotype was counted at least ten times. V usage is TRBV6-1 and J usage is TRBJ1-3; the D gene is possibly TRBD1 (5 bases). The CDR3 length is 14 residues. Germline CDR1 is MNHNS and CDR2 is SASEGT. V was cut by 8 bases and J by 4 bases, with 15 bases left in between. CDR3 bases: TGTGCCAGCTCCCCCCGGGGGGAAGGAAACACCATATATTTT. It specifies CASSPRGEGNTIYF.

Ten or more counts support this clonotype. The rearrangement joins TRBV25-1 to TRBJ2-7; 10 nucleotides align to TRBD2. Germline-derived CDR1 and CDR2 are MGHDK and SYGVNS. V trimming: 3 bases; J trimming: 4 bases; junction bases outside the gene matches: 9. The CDR3 is 16 residues long. The CDR3 protein is CASSEGASGGFYEQYF. CDR3 DNA: TGTGCCAGCAGTGAGGGGGCTAGCGGGGGCTTTTACGAGCAGTACTTC.

This clonotype appeared many times. CDR3 amino acids: CASYGPRGALQQFF. The CDR3 nucleotides are TGTGCCAGTTACGGGCCGCGGGGAGCACTACAGCAGTTCTTC. The chain is built from TRBV2 and TRBJ2-1; weak D call: TRBD2 (6 bases). Germline lookup yields CDR1 SNHLY and CDR2 FYNNEI. This CDR3 comprises 14 residues. V was clipped by 9 bases and J by 11 bases, with 23 bases between them.

This clonotype was detected ten times or more. The genes are TRBV7-9 and TRBJ2-3, with 7 bases matching TRBD1. Per the germline V gene, CDR1 is SEHNR and CDR2 is FQNEAQ (reference sequence). The junction had 13 bases not matched to a gene; V was cut back by 7 bases and J by 3 bases. This CDR3 is built from 16 residues. CDR3 nucleotides: TGTGCCAGCACCCCCGAAGTCAGGGGGAGAACAGATACGCAGTATTTT. Its translation is CASTPEVRGRTDTQYF.

This clonotype was detected ten times or more. This sequence joins TRBV10-3 and TRBJ1-2; the D is unclear. Germline CDR1 reads ENHRY; CDR2 reads SYGVKD. The CDR3 is made up of 13 amino acids. Trimming pared 3 bases from V and 6 bases from J, leaving 11 bases between. The CDR3: CAISESRDNGYTF. The CDR3, as DNA: TGTGCCATCAGTGAAAGTAGGGATAATGGCTACACCTTC.

Regarding this clonotype: A much larger clonotype is one base distant, so this may be a read error. The chain uses TRBV18 and TRBJ2-5, with D tentatively TRBD2 (5 bases). V was shortened by 4 bases and J by 5 bases, with 14 bases between the two germline ends. This CDR3 contains 14 residues. Germline lookup yields CDR1 KGHSH and CDR2 LQKENI. The CDR3 spells CASSQSRRFETQYF. The DNA for the CDR3 is TGTGCCAGCTCACAGAGTCGGAGGTTCGAGACCCAGTACTTC. Full variable domain (outside the CDR3, taken from reference TRBV18 and TRBJ2-5): NAGVMQNPRHLVRRRGQEARLRCSPMKGHSHVYWYRQLPEEGLKFMVYLQKENIIDESGMPKERFSAEFPKEGPSILRIQQVVRGDSAAYFCASSQSRRFETQYFGPGTRLLVL.

In its sample, this clonotype was seen many times. J is TRBJ2-1 and V is TRBV20-1; D might be TRBD1 (5 bases). Germline loops: CDR1 DFQATT, CDR2 SNEGSKA (reference sequence). Trimming left V 4 bases short and J 7 bases short, with 20 bases between. This CDR3 is 15 amino acids long. CDR3 residues: CSATLALAGWNEQFF. The CDR3 DNA follows: TGCAGTGCTACACTCGCTTTGGCAGGGTGGAATGAGCAGTTCTTC.

This clonotype was detected many times. The chain is built from TRBV10-2 and TRBJ2-7; D is perhaps TRBD1 or TRBD2 (5 bases each). The ends were cut back, 5 bases at V and 5 bases at J, with 13 bases in the middle. This CDR3 region has 13 residues. The germline V gene encodes CDR1 WSHSY and CDR2 SAAADI. CDR3 DNA sequence: TGCGCCAGCAGTTGGGACCCCGGGGACGAGCAGTACTTC. This gives the protein CASSWDPGDEQYF.

Ten or more counts support this clonotype. An end of the junction differs from the germline gene, which may be a read error. The J gene is TRBJ1-5, the V gene TRBV11-2; D ambiguous. There are 13 residues in the CDR3. Germline V gives CDR1 SGHAT, CDR2 FQNNGV. The CDR3 reads CASSLEIDQPQHF. In nucleotides, the CDR3 is TGTGCCAGCAGCCTAGAGATAGATCAGCCCCAGCATTTT.

This clonotype is termed medium-sized. The J gene is TRBJ1-2, the V gene TRBV27; D uncertain. The V end lost 5 bases, the J end lost 5 bases, and 18 bases lay between the germline ends. CDR3 length: 15 amino acids. The germline V gene encodes CDR1 MNHEY and CDR2 SMNVEV (reference sequence). The CDR3 sequence is CASSQDWGSGYGYTF. The DNA of the CDR3 is TGTGCCAGCAGTCAGGACTGGGGATCTGGATATGGCTACACCTTC.

Ten or more counts support this clonotype. The CDR3 loop reads CASRDRGFNEQFF. DNA of the CDR3: TGTGCCAGCCGGGACAGGGGATTCAATGAGCAGTTCTTC. This chain links TRBV7-9 with TRBJ2-1; TRBD1 aligns across 10 bases. Germline V CDR1 and CDR2: SEHNR, FQNEAQ (reference sequence). V lost 8 bases, J lost 6 bases, and 4 bases stayed unmatched. CDR3 size: 13 residues.

This clonotype appeared many times. This rearrangement joins TRBV20-1 to TRBJ1-6; D perhaps matches TRBD1 (5 bases). The CDR3 is 16 residues long. Trimming removed 3 bases at V and 7 bases at J, with 19 bases between. CDR1 and CDR2 from the germline V gene are DFQATT and SNEGSKA (reference sequence). CDR3 DNA: TGCAGTGCTAGGGTCGAAACGACAGCACGGAATTCACCCCTCCACTTT. Translating gives CSARVETTARNSPLHF.